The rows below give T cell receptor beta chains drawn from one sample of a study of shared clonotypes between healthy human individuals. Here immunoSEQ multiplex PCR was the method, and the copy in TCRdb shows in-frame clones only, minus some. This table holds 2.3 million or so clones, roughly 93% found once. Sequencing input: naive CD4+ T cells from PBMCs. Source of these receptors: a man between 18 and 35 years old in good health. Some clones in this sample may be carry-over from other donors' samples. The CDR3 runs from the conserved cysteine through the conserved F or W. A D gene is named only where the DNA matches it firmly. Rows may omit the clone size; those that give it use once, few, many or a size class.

TGTGCCAGCTCACCTGGGCAGAGGTCCTACGAGCAGTACTTC,CASSPGQRSYEQYF,NA,NA,TRBV18,14,TRBJ2-7
TGTGCCAGCAGTCAGGGGAGAGGGAGCGTCGGGCAGTACTTC,CASSQGRGSVGQYF,NA,NA,TRBV11-2,14,TRBJ2-7
TGCAGCGCAGAGGCCTCCCAAGAGACCCAGTACTTC,CSAEASQETQYF,NA,NA,TRBV29-1,12,TRBJ2-5
TGTGCCAGCTCACCCGGAGGGGTTCGAGACAGGATTAGCTATGGCTACACCTTC,CASSPGGVRDRISYGYTF,NA,NA,TRBV18,18,TRBJ1-2
TGTGCCAGCAGTGAGGACAGGGGGCGTGAGCAGTTCTTC,CASSEDRGREQFF,TRBD1,NA,TRBV2,13,TRBJ2-1
TGTGCCAGCAGCCCCGGGACTAGCGGGAGCTACAATGAGCAGTTCTTC,CASSPGTSGSYNEQFF,TRBD2,NA,TRBV4-2,16,TRBJ2-1
TGCAGCGGTCGACAGGTCTTGAACACTGAAGCTTTCTTT,CSGRQVLNTEAFF,NA,NA,TRBV29-1,13,TRBJ1-1
TGTGCCAGCAGCTTAGGTGGGAGTACTGAAGCTTTCTTT,CASSLGGSTEAFF,NA,NA,TRBV7-3,13,TRBJ1-1
TGTGCCAGCAGCCCCGGCTTCTGGGAAGAAGCCAAAAACATTCAGTACTTC,CASSPGFWEEAKNIQYF,NA,NA,TRBV7-8,17,TRBJ2-4
TGTGCCAGCAGCTTATTAGTAAACACCGGGGAGCTGTTTTTT,CASSLLVNTGELFF,NA,NA,TRBV7-9,14,TRBJ2-2
TGTGCCAGCACCCAGAGGACCCCAGATACGCAGTATTTT,CASTQRTPDTQYF,NA,NA,TRBV5-5,13,TRBJ2-3
TGTGCCAGCAGCTTACTACTAGCGGGGGCCAAAAACATTCAGTACTTC,CASSLLLAGAKNIQYF,TRBD2,many,TRBV13,16,TRBJ2-4
TGTGCCAGCAGCCTCACTAGCGGGCGCACAGATACGCAGTATTTT,CASSLTSGRTDTQYF,TRBD2,once,TRBV5-5,15,TRBJ2-3
TGTGCCAGCAGCTTCGGCAGGGGTCCCACCGGGGAGCTGTTTTTT,CASSFGRGPTGELFF,NA,NA,TRBV7-8,15,TRBJ2-2
TGTGCCAGCAGAAAACTAGCGGGAGGTAAGGGTGAGCAGTTCTTC,CASRKLAGGKGEQFF,TRBD2,once,TRBV5-4,15,TRBJ2-1
TGTGCCAGCAGCTTATCCGACTACCGAGATACGCAGTATTTT,CASSLSDYRDTQYF,NA,NA,TRBV7-6,14,TRBJ2-3
TGTGCCATCACTGGGTTCGCGGGAACGGGTGCCTACGAGCAGTACTTT,CAITGFAGTGAYEQYF,NA,NA,TRBV10-3,16,TRBJ2-7
TGTGCCAGCAATCGGGGTGGTGGGGGCTACACCTTC,CASNRGGGGYTF,NA,NA,TRBV6-5,12,TRBJ1-2